Presented here are 30 T cell receptor beta chains from one specimen sequenced in a study of blood T cell repertoires in COVID-19. Profiling relied on immunoSEQ multiplex PCR, and the TCRdb table lists in-frame clones only, not all of them. The sample contains about 130,000 clones, about 76% of which appear only once. Sequenced input: peripheral blood. The receptors come from a woman in her 70s with COVID-19, enrolled during active disease.

Turning to this clone: A much larger clone differs by one base, so this may be a read error. The chain couples TRBV12-3 or TRBV12-4 to TRBJ1-5; no clear D. The CDR3 sequence is 13 residues long. The ends were cut back, 6 bases at V and 0 bases at J, with 6 bases in the middle. The CDR3 DNA reads TGTGCCAGCAGCTCGTATAGCAATCAGCCCCAGCATTTT. It translates to CASSSYSNQPQHF.

The chain employs TRBV11-2 and TRBJ2-5; D not certain. Deletions cut 0 bases from V and 5 bases from J, with 10 bases between. CDR1 and CDR2 (germline): SGHAT, FQNNGV. The CDR3 length is 14 residues. The CDR3 loop reads CASSLEVFGETQYF. The DNA for the CDR3 is TGTGCCAGCAGCTTAGAGGTCTTCGGGGAGACCCAGTACTTC.

This clone appeared a few times. This sequence joins TRBV3-1 (or the pseudogene TRBV3-2) and TRBJ2-7; 7 nucleotides line up with TRBD1. This CDR3 has 14 amino acids. With V trimmed by 6 bases and J by 3 bases, 8 bases remained unmatched. CDR1 LGHDT and CDR2 YNNKEL come from the germline V gene (reference sequence). The CDR3, as DNA: TGTGCCAGCAGTCTTCGGGACAGCTACTACGAGCAGTACTTC. It codes for CASSLRDSYYEQYF.

The rearrangement uses TRBV15 and TRBJ2-3; 11 bases align to TRBD1. Germline V CDR1 and CDR2: LNHNV, YYDKDF (reference sequence). The CDR3 extends over 15 amino acids. The V segment lost 0 bases and the J segment 5 bases; nucleotides outside the gene matches: 1. The CDR3: CATSREGQGGDTQYF. In DNA, the CDR3 is TGTGCCACCAGCAGAGAGGGACAGGGGGGAGATACGCAGTATTTT.

This chain links TRBV11-2 with TRBJ1-1; D gene unclear. The CDR3 runs 15 residues. V lost 5 bases and J lost 1, with 14 bases in between. Germline CDR1 reads SGHAT; CDR2 reads FQNNGV. The CDR3 loop is CASSPRAFSNTEAFF. DNA of the CDR3: TGTGCCAGCAGCCCGAGGGCCTTTTCGAACACTGAAGCTTTCTTT.

The chain recombines TRBV5-6 with TRBJ1-2; 7 bases match TRBD1. Germline assignment: CDR1 SGHDT and CDR2 YYEEEE. The CDR3 has 15 amino acids. J was trimmed by 2 bases and V by 4 bases; bases with no gene match: 8. The CDR3 nucleotides read TGTGCCAGCAGCCCTAAGACAGGGTTCAACTATGGCTACACCTTC. Translating gives CASSPKTGFNYGYTF.

The chain carries TRBV30 and TRBJ1-5, with a possible D match to TRBD1 (6 bases). V was trimmed by 3 bases and J by 5 bases, leaving 17 bases between them. CDR1 and CDR2 (germline): GTSNPN, SVGIG (reference sequence). This CDR3 comprises 15 residues. For the CDR3, the DNA is TGTGCCTGGAGACCCCCTAACAAGGGGGATCAGCCCCAGCATTTT. Translating it yields CAWRPPNKGDQPQHF. Drawing the rest from reference TRBV30 and TRBJ1-5, the complete variable domain is SQTIHQWPATLVQPVGSPLSLECTVEGTSNPNLYWYRQAAGRGLQLLFYSVGIGQISSEVPQNLSASRPQDRQFILSSKKLLLSDSGFYLCAWRPPNKGDQPQHFGDGTRLSIL.

The chain uses TRBV6-5 and TRBJ2-7; possibly TRBD2 for D (5 bases). Germline V CDR1 and CDR2: MNHEY, SVGAGI. The CDR3 runs 13 residues. Between the trimmed V and J ends, which lost 6 bases and 5 bases, there was a span of 14 bases. This chain's CDR3 is CASRTSSSHEQYF. The CDR3 bases are TGTGCCAGCAGGACCTCCTCTAGCCACGAGCAGTACTTC.

V gene TRBV6-6 combines with J gene TRBJ1-2, with TRBD1 identical over 8 bases. The CDR3 is made up of 15 amino acids. CDR1 MNHNY and CDR2 SVGAGI come from the germline V gene (reference sequence). The junction had 9 bases not matched to a gene; V was cut back by 6 bases and J by 3 bases. The CDR3 DNA is TGTGCCAGCAGCCGCGACAGGGGCTCGTACTATGGCTACACCTTC. It codes for CASSRDRGSYYGYTF.

Regarding this clone: Mismatch with germline at one junction end may stem from a read error. The chain has TRBV30 and TRBJ2-5; 10 positions agree with TRBD1. This CDR3 has 15 amino acids. Germline loops: CDR1 GTSNPN, CDR2 SVGIG (reference sequence). In nucleotides, the CDR3 is TGTGCCGGGAGCCAAAAGACAGGGGGCATGGAGACCCAGTACTTC. Encoded protein: CAGSQKTGGMETQYF.

This clone is labeled large. V and J are TRBV7-9 and TRBJ1-1, with TRBD1 identical over 8 bases. The CDR3 is made up of 16 amino acids. Germline CDR1 and CDR2: SEHNR and FQNEAQ (reference sequence). Trimming removed 5 bases from V and 6 bases from J; junction bases left unmatched: 14. The CDR3 nucleotides read TGTGCCAGCAGCCCCTTTGGGCAGGGGGCGGGTTCTGAAGCTTTCTTT. Its protein is CASSPFGQGAGSEAFF. The entire variable domain, with the rest obtained from reference TRBV7-9 and TRBJ1-1, is as follows: DTGVSQNPRHKITKRGQNVTFRCDPISEHNRLYWYRQTLGQGPEFLTYFQNEAQLEKSRLLSDRFSAERPKGSFSTLEIQRTEQGDSAMYLCASSPFGQGAGSEAFFGQGTRLTVV.

The chain has TRBV6-2 or TRBV6-3 and TRBJ1-5, with D uncertain. The CDR3 loop spans 13 amino acids. V was cut by 5 bases and J by 6 bases, with 11 bases left in between. The V gene's germline CDR1 is MNHEY and CDR2 SVGEGT. The CDR3 DNA sequence: TGTGCCAGCAGTAACGGGGTGTCTCAGCCCCAGCATTTT. Its translation is CASSNGVSQPQHF.

This chain joins TRBV3-1 (or the pseudogene TRBV3-2) and TRBJ2-6; a possible D gene is TRBD1 (5 bases). The CDR3 has 19 residues. Per germline, CDR1 LGHDT and CDR2 YNNKEL (reference sequence). V lost 11 bases and J lost 2, with 28 bases in between. The CDR3 DNA sequence: TGTGCCGGGGCCCCCAAAGGACATAAAGGCCTTCCTGGGGCCAACGTCCTGACTTTC. It translates to CAGAPKGHKGLPGANVLTF.

CDR3 residues: CASSPLQGALGLNTEAFF. CDR3 bases: TGTGCCAGCTCACCTTTACAGGGGGCGCTTGGACTGAACACTGAAGCTTTCTTT. The rearrangement joins TRBV18 to TRBJ1-1; 9 bases line up with TRBD1. Germline trimming cut 3 bases from V and 0 bases from J; bases unmatched to any gene: 11. This CDR3 has 18 residues. Germline loops: CDR1 KGHSH, CDR2 LQKENI.

This clone was recorded only once. The chain carries TRBV6-5 and TRBJ2-1; 7 nucleotides line up with TRBD2. V trimming: 5 bases; J trimming: 9 bases; junction bases outside the gene matches: 7. This CDR3 region has 13 residues. Germline V gene sequence: CDR1 MNHEY, CDR2 SVGAGI. The CDR3 spells CASSSPGGGEQFF. CDR3 coding DNA: TGTGCCAGCAGTAGCCCGGGAGGTGGTGAGCAGTTCTTC.

The chain carries TRBV7-2 and TRBJ1-4; TRBD1 matches at 8 bases. Germline loops: CDR1 SGHTA, CDR2 FQGNSA. The CDR3 has 17 amino acids. V dropped 5 bases and J dropped 0; count of bases not matched to a gene: 8. CDR3 region: CASSPRQGPATNEKLFF. Here the CDR3 DNA reads TGTGCCAGCAGCCCCAGACAGGGGCCTGCAACTAATGAAAAACTGTTTTTT.

This rearrangement joins TRBV11-2 to TRBJ2-5; 8 bases are shared with TRBD2. Germline CDR1 is SGHAT and CDR2 is FQNNGV. This CDR3 spans 14 amino acids. Trimming at V came to 3 bases and at J to 4 bases, leaving 4 bases not matched to a gene. The DNA of the CDR3 is TGTGCCAGCAGCTTCGGAGCGGGGGTAGAGACCCAGTACTTC. As protein: CASSFGAGVETQYF.

The genes are TRBV7-9 and TRBJ2-1; TRBD1 is a possible D gene (7 bases). The germline V gene encodes CDR1 SEHNR and CDR2 FQNEAQ (reference sequence). The V end lost 1 base, the J end lost 8 bases, and 15 bases lay between the germline ends. This CDR3 spans 15 amino acids. CDR3 in amino acids: CASSLVGARGDEQFF. Written as DNA, the CDR3 is TGTGCCAGCAGCTTAGTTGGGGCCAGGGGGGATGAGCAGTTCTTC.

This sequence joins TRBV27 and TRBJ2-1, with TRBD2 matching over 12 bases. V shed 4 bases, J shed 4 bases, and the junction held 8 bases outside the gene matches. Germline V gene data show CDR1 as MNHEY and CDR2 as SMNVEV (reference sequence). CDR3 length: 17 amino acids. The CDR3 DNA follows: TGTGCCAGCAGTTCTACCCGACTAGCGGGGGTGTACAATGAGCAGTTCTTC. The encoded protein is CASSSTRLAGVYNEQFF.

Turning to this clone: Other DNA sequences of this sample code for an identical CDR3. This sequence joins TRBV7-9 and TRBJ1-1, with a weak D call TRBD1 (5 bases). The CDR3 is made up of 13 amino acids. V was pared by 3 bases and J by 2 bases, with 7 bases between. CDR1 is SEHNR, CDR2 FQNEAQ, per germline (reference sequence). Here the CDR3 DNA reads TGTGCCAGCAGCTTCGGGGGTAACACTGAAGCTTTCTTT. Its protein product is CASSFGGNTEAFF.

This chain links TRBV7-2 with TRBJ2-7; the match to TRBD2 covers 12 bases. V lost 6 bases, J lost 2 bases, and 5 bases stayed unmatched. The CDR3 contains 15 residues. Germline lookup yields CDR1 SGHTA and CDR2 FQGNSA. CDR3 coding DNA: TGTGCCAGCAGTCGATCTAGCGGGGGGGCCTACGAGCAGTACTTC. Its protein is CASSRSSGGAYEQYF.

The rearrangement joins TRBV30 to TRBJ2-3; tentatively, D is TRBD1 (5 bases). V was pared by 1 base and J by 2 bases, with 7 bases between. The CDR3 is made up of 13 amino acids. Germline values: CDR1 GTSNPN, CDR2 SVGIG (reference sequence). This CDR3 reads CAWSAGLTDTQYF. In DNA form, the CDR3 reads TGTGCCTGGAGTGCAGGGCTCACAGATACGCAGTATTTT.

The chain couples TRBV25-1 to TRBJ1-2, with D possibly TRBD1 on 5 matching bases. Trimming cost V 4 bases and J 0 bases, with 9 bases left between them. Germline V gene data show CDR1 as MGHDK and CDR2 as SYGVNS. This CDR3 comprises 14 residues. CDR3 loop: CASSGGAPNYGYTF. The CDR3 DNA reads as TGTGCCAGCAGTGGCGGGGCTCCTAACTATGGCTACACCTTC.

A few counts support this clone. This chain uses TRBV19 with TRBJ1-6; D gene uncertain. Germline V gene lookup returns CDR1 LNHDA and CDR2 SQIVND (reference sequence). Trimming left V 4 bases short and J 6 bases short, with 13 bases between. CDR3 size: 15 residues. The CDR3 protein is CASSNDGALNSPLHF. CDR3 in DNA: TGTGCCAGTAGTAATGACGGAGCTCTTAATTCACCCCTCCACTTT. Using reference TRBV19 and TRBJ1-6 for the parts outside the CDR3, the full variable domain is DGGITQSPKYLFRKEGQNVTLSCEQNLNHDAMYWYRQDPGQGLRLIYYSQIVNDFQKGDIAEGYSVSREKKESFPLTVTSAQKNPTAFYLCASSNDGALNSPLHFGNGTRLTVT.

This sequence joins TRBV4-3 and TRBJ2-5; 7 bases line up with TRBD1. The J segment lost 5 bases and the V segment lost 2 bases, leaving 8 bases of the junction unmatched. The CDR3 runs 15 residues. The germline V gene encodes CDR1 LGHNA and CDR2 YSLEER. The CDR3, as DNA: TGCGCCAGCAGCCAATGGGACAAGGACAGGGAGACCCAGTACTTC. It specifies CASSQWDKDRETQYF.

The V gene is TRBV27, the J gene TRBJ1-1, with 8 bases aligning to TRBD1. Per germline, CDR1 MNHEY and CDR2 SMNVEV (reference sequence). Trimming took 5 bases from V and 6 from J; bases not matched to a gene: 5. This CDR3 contains 13 residues. CDR3 amino acids: CASSLDRGPEAFF. In nucleotides, the CDR3 is TGTGCCAGCAGTCTAGACAGGGGACCTGAAGCTTTCTTT.

The chain is built from TRBV7-2 and TRBJ1-3, with no clear D. The CDR3 runs to 13 residues. The V end lost 4 bases, the J end lost 3 bases, and 7 bases lay between the germline ends. Germline values: CDR1 SGHTA, CDR2 FQGNSA. This CDR3 is CASSSFSGNTIYF. In DNA form, the CDR3 reads TGTGCCAGCAGCTCCTTTAGTGGAAACACCATATATTTT. The full variable domain, completed using reference TRBV7-2 and TRBJ1-3, is GAGVSQSPSNKVTEKGKDVELRCDPISGHTALYWYRQSLGQGLEFLIYFQGNSAPDKSGLPSDRFSAERTGGSVSTLTIQRTQQEDSAVYLCASSSFSGNTIYFGEGSWLTVV.

V usage is TRBV3-1 (or the pseudogene TRBV3-2) and J usage is TRBJ1-1; TRBD1 aligns across 10 bases. This CDR3 has 14 residues. Germline CDR1 and CDR2: LGHDT and YNNKEL (reference sequence). V lost 4 bases and J lost 8; bases outside the gene matches: 7. The CDR3 region is CASSPRDRGGEAFF. The CDR3 DNA follows: TGTGCCAGCAGCCCACGGGACAGGGGAGGGGAAGCTTTCTTT.

The J gene is TRBJ1-1, the V gene TRBV28; no definite D call. The V gene's germline CDR1 is MDHEN and CDR2 SYDVKM. Trimming took 7 bases from V and 0 from J, leaving 15 bases between them. The length of the CDR3 is 15 residues. This CDR3 reads CASNGGGGLNTEAFF. The CDR3 DNA is TGTGCCAGCAACGGAGGAGGCGGCCTGAACACTGAAGCTTTCTTT.

The chain joins TRBV5-6 to TRBJ1-1; TRBD1 aligns across 10 bases. The CDR3 is 15 amino acids. The V gene's germline CDR1 is SGHDT and CDR2 YYEEEE. V lost 3 bases and J lost 3; bases outside the gene matches: 5. The CDR3 region has the DNA TGTGCCAGCAGCTACCGGGACAGGGGTTACACTGAAGCTTTCTTT. This encodes CASSYRDRGYTEAFF.